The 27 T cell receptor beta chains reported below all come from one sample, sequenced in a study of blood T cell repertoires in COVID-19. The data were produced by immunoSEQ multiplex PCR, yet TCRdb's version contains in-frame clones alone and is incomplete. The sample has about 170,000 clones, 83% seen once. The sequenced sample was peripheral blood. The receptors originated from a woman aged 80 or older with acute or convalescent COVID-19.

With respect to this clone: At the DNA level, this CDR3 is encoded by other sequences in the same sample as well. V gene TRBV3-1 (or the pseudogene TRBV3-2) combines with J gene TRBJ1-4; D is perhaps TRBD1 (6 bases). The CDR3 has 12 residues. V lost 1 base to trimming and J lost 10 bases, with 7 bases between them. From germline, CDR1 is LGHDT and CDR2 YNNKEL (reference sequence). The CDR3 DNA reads TGTGCCAGCAGCCAAGTAGGGGGAAAACTGTTTTTT. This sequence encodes CASSQVGGKLFF.

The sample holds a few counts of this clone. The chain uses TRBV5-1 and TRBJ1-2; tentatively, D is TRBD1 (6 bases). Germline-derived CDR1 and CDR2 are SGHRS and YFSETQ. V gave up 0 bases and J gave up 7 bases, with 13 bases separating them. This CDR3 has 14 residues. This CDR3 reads CASSLGAVQGGYTF. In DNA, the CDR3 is TGCGCCAGCAGCTTGGGAGCGGTACAGGGTGGCTACACCTTC.

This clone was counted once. The CDR3 loop reads CASSPLLASGDYNEQFF. CDR3 sequence (DNA): TGCGCCAGCAGCCCCCTTCTTGCTAGCGGGGACTACAATGAGCAGTTCTTC. The chain employs TRBV4-3 and TRBJ2-1, with 9 bases lining up with TRBD2. CDR3 length: 17 amino acids. The germline V gene has CDR1 LGHNA and CDR2 YSLEER. After removal of 4 bases from V and 3 bases from J, the junction contained 10 bases not matched to a gene.

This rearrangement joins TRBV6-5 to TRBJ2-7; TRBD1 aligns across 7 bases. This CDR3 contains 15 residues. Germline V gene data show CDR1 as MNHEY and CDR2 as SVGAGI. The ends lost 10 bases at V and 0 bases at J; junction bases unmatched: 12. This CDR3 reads CATLGRDSVSYEQYF. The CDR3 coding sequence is TGTGCCACCCTCGGACGGGACAGCGTCTCCTACGAGCAGTACTTC.

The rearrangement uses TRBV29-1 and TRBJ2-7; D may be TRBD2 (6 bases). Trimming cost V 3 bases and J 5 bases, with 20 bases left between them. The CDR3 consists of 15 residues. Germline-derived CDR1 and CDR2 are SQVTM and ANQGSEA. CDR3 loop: CSVDWGLLSTHEQYF. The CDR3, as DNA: TGCAGCGTTGATTGGGGACTCCTCTCGACCCACGAGCAGTACTTC.

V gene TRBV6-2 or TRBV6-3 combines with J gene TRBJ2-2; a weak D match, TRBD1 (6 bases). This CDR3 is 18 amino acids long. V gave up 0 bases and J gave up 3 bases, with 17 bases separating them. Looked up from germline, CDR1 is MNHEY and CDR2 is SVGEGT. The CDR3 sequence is CASSYSTGHPTYTGELFF. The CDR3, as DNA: TGTGCCAGCAGTTACTCGACGGGACACCCTACTTACACCGGGGAGCTGTTTTTT.

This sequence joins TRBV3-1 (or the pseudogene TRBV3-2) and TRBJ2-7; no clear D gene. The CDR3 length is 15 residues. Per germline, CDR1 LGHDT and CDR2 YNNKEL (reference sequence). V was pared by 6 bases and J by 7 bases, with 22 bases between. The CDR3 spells CASSSLLASADEQYF. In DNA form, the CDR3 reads TGTGCCAGCAGTTCCCTCCTCGCTTCGGCGGATGAGCAGTACTTC.

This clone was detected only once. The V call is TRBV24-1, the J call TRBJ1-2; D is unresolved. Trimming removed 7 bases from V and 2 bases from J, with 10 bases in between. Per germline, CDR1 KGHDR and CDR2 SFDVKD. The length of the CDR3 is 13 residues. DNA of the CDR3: TGTGCCACCAGCGGGGAGGGCAACTATGGCTACACCTTC. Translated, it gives CATSGEGNYGYTF.

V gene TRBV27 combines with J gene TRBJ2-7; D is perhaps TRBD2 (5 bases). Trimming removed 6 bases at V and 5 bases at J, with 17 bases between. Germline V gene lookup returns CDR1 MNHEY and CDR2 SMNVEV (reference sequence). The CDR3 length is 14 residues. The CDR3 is CASRFYLGSHEQYF. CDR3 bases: TGTGCCAGCAGGTTTTATCTGGGGAGCCACGAGCAGTACTTC.

CDR3 sequence: CASSRGTAGAGNSYEQYF. CDR3 coding DNA: TGTGCCAGCAGCCGCGGGACAGCGGGTGCCGGTAACTCCTACGAGCAGTACTTC. This chain joins TRBV7-8 and TRBJ2-7, with D perhaps matching TRBD1 (7 bases). The V gene's germline CDR1 is SGHVS and CDR2 FQNEAQ. Trimming took 5 bases from V and 0 from J, leaving 23 bases between them. The CDR3 consists of 18 residues.

CDR3 DNA sequence: TGTGCCAGCAGTGAAAGGAGGAATAGCAATCAGCCCCAGCATTTT. Its translation is CASSERRNSNQPQHF. The chain combines TRBV2 with TRBJ1-5, with D unresolved. This CDR3 spans 15 amino acids. Trimming took off 2 bases at V and 0 bases at J, with 8 bases between the two ends. Germline V CDR1 and CDR2: SNHLY, FYNNEI.

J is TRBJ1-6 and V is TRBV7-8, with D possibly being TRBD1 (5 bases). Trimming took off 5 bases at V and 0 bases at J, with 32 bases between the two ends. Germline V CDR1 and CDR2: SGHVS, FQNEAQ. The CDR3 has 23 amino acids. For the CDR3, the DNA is TGTGCCAGCAGCCTCAATTTGAGGGACTCAAGGACCTTGGGGGTCTCCTATAATTCACCCCTCCACTTT. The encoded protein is CASSLNLRDSRTLGVSYNSPLHF. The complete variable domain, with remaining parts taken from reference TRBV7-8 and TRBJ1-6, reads GAGVSQSPRYKVAKRGQDVALRCDPISGHVSLFWYQQALGQGPEFLTYFQNEAQLDKSGLPSDRFFAERPEGSVSTLKIQRTQQEDSAVYLCASSLNLRDSRTLGVSYNSPLHFGNGTRLTVT.

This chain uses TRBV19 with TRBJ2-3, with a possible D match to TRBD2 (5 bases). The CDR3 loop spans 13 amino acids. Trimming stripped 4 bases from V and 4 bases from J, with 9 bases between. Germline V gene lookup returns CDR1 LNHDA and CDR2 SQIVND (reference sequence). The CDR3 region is CASSKLGADTQYF. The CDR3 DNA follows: TGTGCCAGTAGTAAGTTGGGAGCAGATACGCAGTATTTT.

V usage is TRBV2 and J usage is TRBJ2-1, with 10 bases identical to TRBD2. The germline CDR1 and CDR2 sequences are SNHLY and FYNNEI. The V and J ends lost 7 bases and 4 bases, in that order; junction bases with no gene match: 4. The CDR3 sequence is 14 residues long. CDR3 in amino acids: CASKSSGGYNEQFF. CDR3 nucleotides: TGTGCCAGCAAATCTAGCGGGGGTTACAATGAGCAGTTCTTC.

The CDR3 region has the DNA TGCAGCGTCGCCGGTTCTACAGGGGGCCCCGGGGAGACCCAGTACTTC. Protein product: CSVAGSTGGPGETQYF. The chain combines TRBV29-1 with TRBJ2-5; TRBD1 aligns across 9 bases. Germline V CDR1 and CDR2: SQVTM, ANQGSEA. This CDR3 has 16 amino acids. V dropped 6 bases and J dropped 5; count of bases not matched to a gene: 16.

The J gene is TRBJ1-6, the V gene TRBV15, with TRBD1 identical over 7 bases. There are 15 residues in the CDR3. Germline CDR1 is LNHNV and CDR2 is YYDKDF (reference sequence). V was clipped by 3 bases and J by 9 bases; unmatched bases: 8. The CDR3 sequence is CATSRNRGLGSPLHF. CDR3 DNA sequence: TGTGCCACCAGCAGGAACAGGGGACTAGGTTCACCCCTCCACTTT.

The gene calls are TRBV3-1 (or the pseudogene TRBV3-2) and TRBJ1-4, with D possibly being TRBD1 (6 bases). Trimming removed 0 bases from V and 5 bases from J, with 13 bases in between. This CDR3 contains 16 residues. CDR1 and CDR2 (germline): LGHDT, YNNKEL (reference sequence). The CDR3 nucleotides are TGTGCCAGCAGCCAAGACCAGGGGCAGGGGAATGAAAAACTGTTTTTT. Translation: CASSQDQGQGNEKLFF.

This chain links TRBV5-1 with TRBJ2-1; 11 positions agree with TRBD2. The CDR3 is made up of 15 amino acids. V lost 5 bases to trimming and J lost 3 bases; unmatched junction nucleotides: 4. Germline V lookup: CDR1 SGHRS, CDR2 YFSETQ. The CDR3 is CASRIAGGRYNEQFF. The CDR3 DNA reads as TGCGCCAGCAGGATAGCGGGAGGGCGCTACAATGAGCAGTTCTTC.

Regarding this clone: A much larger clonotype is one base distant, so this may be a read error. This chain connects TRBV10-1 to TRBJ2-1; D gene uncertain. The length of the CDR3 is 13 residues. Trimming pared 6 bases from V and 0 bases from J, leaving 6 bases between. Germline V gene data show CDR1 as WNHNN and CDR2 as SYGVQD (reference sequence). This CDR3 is CASSPSSYNEQFF. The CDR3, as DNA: TGCGCCAGCAGCCCTAGCTCCTACAATGAGCAGTTCTTC.

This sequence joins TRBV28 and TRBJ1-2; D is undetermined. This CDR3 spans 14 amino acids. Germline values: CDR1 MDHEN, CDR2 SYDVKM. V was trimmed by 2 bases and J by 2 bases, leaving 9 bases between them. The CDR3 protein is CASSLLGGNYGYTF. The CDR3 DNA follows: TGTGCCAGCAGTTTACTTGGAGGGAACTATGGCTACACCTTC.

As DNA, the CDR3 is TGTGCCAGCAGCCAAGATAAGCGGGGTGGGGTTGGCACTGAAGCTTTCTTT. As protein: CASSQDKRGGVGTEAFF. J is TRBJ1-1 and V is TRBV14; D ambiguous. The CDR3 is 17 amino acids. The germline V gene has CDR1 SGHDN and CDR2 FVKESK. V was clipped by 0 bases and J by 4 bases, with 18 bases between them.

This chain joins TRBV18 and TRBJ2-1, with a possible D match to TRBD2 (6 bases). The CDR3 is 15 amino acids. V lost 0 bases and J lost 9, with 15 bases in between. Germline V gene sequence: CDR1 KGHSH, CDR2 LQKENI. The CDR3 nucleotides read TGTGCCAGCTCACCACCAAGGACCGCAGCGGGTGAGCAGTTCTTC. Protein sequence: CASSPPRTAAGEQFF.

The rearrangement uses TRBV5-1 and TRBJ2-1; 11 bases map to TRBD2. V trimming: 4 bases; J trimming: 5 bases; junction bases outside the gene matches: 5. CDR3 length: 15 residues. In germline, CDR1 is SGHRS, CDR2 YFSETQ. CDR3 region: CASSLTSGVNNEQFF. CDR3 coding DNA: TGCGCCAGCAGCCTGACTAGCGGGGTAAACAATGAGCAGTTCTTC.

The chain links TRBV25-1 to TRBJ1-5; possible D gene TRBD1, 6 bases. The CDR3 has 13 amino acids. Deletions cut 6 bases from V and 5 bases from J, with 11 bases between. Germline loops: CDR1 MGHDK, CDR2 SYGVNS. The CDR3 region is CASRQGWDQPQHF. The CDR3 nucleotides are TGTGCCAGCAGACAGGGCTGGGATCAGCCCCAGCATTTT.

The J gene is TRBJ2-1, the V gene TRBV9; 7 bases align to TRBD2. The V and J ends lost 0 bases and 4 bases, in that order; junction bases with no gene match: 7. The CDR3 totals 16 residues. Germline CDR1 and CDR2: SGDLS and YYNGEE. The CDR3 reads CASSVAGGSGYNEQFF. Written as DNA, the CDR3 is TGTGCCAGCAGCGTAGCTGGCGGGAGTGGGTACAATGAGCAGTTCTTC.

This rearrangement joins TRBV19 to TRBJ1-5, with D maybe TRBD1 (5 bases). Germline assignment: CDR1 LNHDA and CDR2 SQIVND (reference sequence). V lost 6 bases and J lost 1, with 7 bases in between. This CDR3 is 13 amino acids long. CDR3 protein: CASRRTSNQPQHF. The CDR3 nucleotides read TGTGCCAGTAGGAGGACAAGCAATCAGCCCCAGCATTTT.

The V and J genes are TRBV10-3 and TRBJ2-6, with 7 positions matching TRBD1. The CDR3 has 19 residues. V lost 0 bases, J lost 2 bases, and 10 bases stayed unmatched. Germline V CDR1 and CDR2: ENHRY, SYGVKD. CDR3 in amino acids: CAISESRGTAQTGANVLTF. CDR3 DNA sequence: TGTGCCATCAGTGAGTCGAGGGGGACAGCCCAGACTGGGGCCAACGTCCTGACTTTC.